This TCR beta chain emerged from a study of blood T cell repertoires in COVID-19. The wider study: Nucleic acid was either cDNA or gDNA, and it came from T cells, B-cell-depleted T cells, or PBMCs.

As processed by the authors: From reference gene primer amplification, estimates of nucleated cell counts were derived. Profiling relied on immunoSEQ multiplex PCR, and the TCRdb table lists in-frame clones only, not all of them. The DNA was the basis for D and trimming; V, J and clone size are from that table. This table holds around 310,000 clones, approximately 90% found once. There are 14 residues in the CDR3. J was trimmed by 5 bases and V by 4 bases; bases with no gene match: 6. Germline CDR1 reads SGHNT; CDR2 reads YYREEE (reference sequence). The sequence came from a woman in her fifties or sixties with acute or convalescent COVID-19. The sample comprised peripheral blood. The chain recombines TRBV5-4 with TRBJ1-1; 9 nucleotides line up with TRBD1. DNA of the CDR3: TGTGCCAGCAGCCTACAGGGGGCTGGGACTGAAGCTTTCTTT. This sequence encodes CASSLQGAGTEAFF.